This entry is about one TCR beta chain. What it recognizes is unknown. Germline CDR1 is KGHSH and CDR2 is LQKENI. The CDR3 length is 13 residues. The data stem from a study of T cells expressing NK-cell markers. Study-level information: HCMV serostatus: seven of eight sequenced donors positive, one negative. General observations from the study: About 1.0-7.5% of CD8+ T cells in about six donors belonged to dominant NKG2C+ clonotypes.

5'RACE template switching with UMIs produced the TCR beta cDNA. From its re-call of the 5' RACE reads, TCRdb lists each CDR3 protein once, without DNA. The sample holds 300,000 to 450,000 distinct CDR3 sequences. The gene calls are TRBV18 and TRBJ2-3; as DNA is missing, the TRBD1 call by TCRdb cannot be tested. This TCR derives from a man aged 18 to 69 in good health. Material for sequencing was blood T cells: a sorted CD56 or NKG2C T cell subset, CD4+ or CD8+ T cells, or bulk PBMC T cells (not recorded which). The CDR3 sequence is CASSPPGQGAQYF.